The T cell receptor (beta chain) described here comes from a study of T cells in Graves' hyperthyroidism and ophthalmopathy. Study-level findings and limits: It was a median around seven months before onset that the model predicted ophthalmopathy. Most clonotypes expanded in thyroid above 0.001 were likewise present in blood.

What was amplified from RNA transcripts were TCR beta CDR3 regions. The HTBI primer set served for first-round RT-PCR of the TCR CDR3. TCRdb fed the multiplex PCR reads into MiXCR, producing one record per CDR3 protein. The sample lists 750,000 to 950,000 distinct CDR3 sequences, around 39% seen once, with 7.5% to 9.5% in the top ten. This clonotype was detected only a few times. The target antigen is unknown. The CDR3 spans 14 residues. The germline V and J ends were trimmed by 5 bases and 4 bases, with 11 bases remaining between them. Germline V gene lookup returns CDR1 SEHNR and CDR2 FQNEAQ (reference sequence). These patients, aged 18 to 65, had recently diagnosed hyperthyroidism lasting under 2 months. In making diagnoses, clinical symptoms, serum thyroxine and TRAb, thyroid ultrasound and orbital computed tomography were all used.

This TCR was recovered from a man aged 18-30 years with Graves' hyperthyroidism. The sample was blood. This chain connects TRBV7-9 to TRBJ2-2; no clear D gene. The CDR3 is CASSNERITGELFF. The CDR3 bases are TGTGCCAGCAGCAACGAGAGGATCACCGGGGAGCTGTTTTTT.